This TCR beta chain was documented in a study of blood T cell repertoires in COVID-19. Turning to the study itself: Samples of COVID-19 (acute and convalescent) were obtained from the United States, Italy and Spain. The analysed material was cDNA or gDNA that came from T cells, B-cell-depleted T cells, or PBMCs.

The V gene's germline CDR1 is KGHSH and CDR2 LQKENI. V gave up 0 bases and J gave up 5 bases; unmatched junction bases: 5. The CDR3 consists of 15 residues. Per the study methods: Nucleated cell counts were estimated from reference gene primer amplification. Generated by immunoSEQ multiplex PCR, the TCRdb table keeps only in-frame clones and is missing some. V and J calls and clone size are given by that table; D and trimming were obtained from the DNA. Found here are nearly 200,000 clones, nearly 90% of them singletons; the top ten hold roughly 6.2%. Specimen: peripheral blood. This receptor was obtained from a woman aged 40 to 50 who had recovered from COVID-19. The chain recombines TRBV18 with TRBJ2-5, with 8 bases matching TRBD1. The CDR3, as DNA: TGTGCCAGCTCACCACCGGACAGGGCAGGCGAGACCCAGTACTTC. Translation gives CASSPPDRAGETQYF.